This T cell receptor beta chain is drawn from a study of blood T cell repertoires in COVID-19. In the original processing: Researchers report that nucleated cell counts were estimated from reference gene primer amplification. TCRdb's table, derived via immunoSEQ multiplex PCR, lists solely in-frame clones and lacks some. That table supplies the V and J calls and clone size; D and trimming were determined from the DNA. In the table there are fewer than 350,000 clones, 87% of which are singletons. The germline V gene encodes CDR1 MDHEN and CDR2 SYDVKM. Trimming at V came to 5 bases and at J to 6 bases, leaving 6 bases not matched to a gene. The CDR3 consists of 16 residues.

The chain links TRBV28 to TRBJ2-2, with 13 nucleotides matching TRBD2. The material sequenced was PBMCs or T cells enriched from blood (not recorded which). The clonotype originates from a woman between 40 and 50 years old who had recovered from COVID-19. The CDR3 loop reads CASSRRTSGRAGELFF. CDR3 DNA: TGTGCCAGCAGTAGAAGAACTAGCGGGAGGGCCGGGGAGCTGTTTTTT.